Listed below are T cell receptor beta chains from one sample, sequenced in a study of cytomegalovirus exposure and HLA in healthy donors. Measured with immunoSEQ multiplex PCR; TCRdb has only the in-frame clones, and not every one. The table lists 170,000 or so clones, about four fifths of them singletons. The sequencing sample was made of PBMCs. These receptors were taken from a man aged 25 to 45 in good health and CMV-seropositive. Both conserved end residues are part of each CDR3. The D gene is left open where the match is weak. Clone size is given for some rows only: seen once, a few or many times, or a class if the clone is expanded.

-	TRBV30	-	TRBJ2-7	CAWSSGPYEQYF	TGTGCCTGGAGTTCTGGGCCCTACGAGCAGTACTTC
few	TRBV5-1	-	TRBJ2-4	CASSLDPGGIQYF	TGCGCCAGCAGCTTGGATCCCGGCGGCATTCAGTACTTC
-	TRBV19	TRBD2	TRBJ2-7	CASSPRLAGGREQYF	TGTGCCAGTAGTCCCCGGCTAGCGGGAGGACGCGAGCAGTACTTC
-	TRBV7-2	TRBD1	TRBJ2-6	CASSFDRAGANVLTF	TGTGCCAGCAGCTTCGACAGGGCTGGGGCCAACGTCCTGACTTTC
few	TRBV7-6	-	TRBJ2-2	CASSLAAGLTGELFF	TGTGCCAGCAGCTTAGCAGCAGGGCTCACCGGGGAGCTGTTTTTT
-	TRBV21-1	-	TRBJ2-7	CASTYVPLAGGDYEQYF	TGTGCCAGCACCTACGTGCCCCTAGCGGGAGGCGACTACGAGCAGTACTTC
-	TRBV5-1	TRBD2	TRBJ2-7	CASSLASGRNEQYF	TGCGCCAGCAGCTTAGCTAGCGGGAGGAATGAGCAGTACTTC
once	TRBV15	-	TRBJ2-3	CATSPAHGGDTQYF	TGTGCCACCAGCCCAGCTCATGGCGGGGATACGCAGTATTTT
-	TRBV5-6	-	TRBJ2-1	CASSFRYNEQFF	TGTGCCAGCAGCTTCCGGTACAATGAGCAGTTCTTC
-	TRBV28	TRBD2	TRBJ2-1	CASSPLAGGANEQFF	TGTGCCAGCAGCCCACTAGCGGGAGGGGCAAATGAGCAGTTCTTC
-	TRBV15	-	TRBJ1-1	CATSKAYGTEAFF	TGTGCCACCAGCAAAGCGTATGGGACTGAAGCTTTCTTT
-	TRBV4-1	TRBD2	TRBJ2-3	CASSQDRAGVPRDTQYF	TGCGCCAGCAGCCAAGATAGGGCGGGAGTCCCCCGAGATACGCAGTATTTT
-	TRBV4-1	-	TRBJ1-5	CASSQGRDSNQPQHF	TGCGCCAGCAGCCAGGGCAGGGATTCCAATCAGCCCCAGCATTTT
-	TRBV10-1	TRBD1	TRBJ2-2	CASSPNRGTGELFF	TGCGCCAGCAGCCCCAACAGGGGTACCGGGGAGCTGTTTTTT
-	TRBV19	TRBD1	TRBJ1-2	CASSLWTGDYGYTF	TGTGCCAGTAGCCTTTGGACAGGGGACTATGGCTACACCTTC
few	TRBV5-1	-	TRBJ1-5	CASSLAGISNQPQHF	TGCGCCAGCAGCTTGGCAGGGATTAGCAATCAGCCCCAGCATTTT
-	TRBV15	-	TRBJ2-1	CATSAGHSYNEQFF	TGTGCCACCAGCGCAGGGCACTCCTACAATGAGCAGTTCTTC
-	TRBV7-2	TRBD2	TRBJ2-3	CASSSAGTSGIVGTQYF	TGTGCCAGCAGCTCGGCCGGGACTAGCGGGATCGTAGGTACGCAGTATTTT
-	TRBV2	TRBD1	TRBJ1-4	CASSFDRGNEKLFF	TGTGCCAGCAGTTTCGACAGGGGAAATGAAAAACTGTTTTTT
-	TRBV5-6	-	TRBJ1-1	CASYRRNTEAFF	TGTGCCAGCTACCGTAGGAACACTGAAGCTTTCTTT
-	TRBV6-4	TRBD2	TRBJ2-3	CASSKTSGGATDTQYF	TGTGCCAGCAGCAAGACTAGCGGGGGGGCCACAGATACGCAGTATTTT
-	TRBV28	TRBD2	TRBJ2-5	CASREGREWGETQYF	TGTGCCAGCAGGGAGGGGCGGGAGTGGGGTGAGACCCAGTACTTC
-	TRBV9	-	TRBJ1-6	CASSVEGEPYSPLHF	TGTGCCAGCAGCGTAGAAGGGGAACCTTATTCACCCCTCCACTTT
-	TRBV11-2	TRBD2	TRBJ2-7	CASSLTSGSHEQYF	TGTGCCAGCAGCCTGACTAGCGGGAGCCACGAGCAGTACTTC
-	TRBV28	TRBD1	TRBJ1-5	CASSFRSGGRKSNQPQHF	TGTGCCAGCAGTTTCAGGTCAGGGGGCAGGAAAAGCAATCAGCCCCAGCATTTT
-	TRBV21-1	-	TRBJ2-7	CASSKRGQWEQYF	TGTGCCAGCAGCAAAAGGGGGCAATGGGAGCAGTACTTC
-	TRBV7-6	TRBD1	TRBJ2-7	CASSFPETGTGYEQYF	TGTGCCAGCAGCTTTCCTGAGACCGGGACAGGGTACGAGCAGTACTTC
-	TRBV19	TRBD2	TRBJ2-3	CASRGAGLAADTQYF	TGTGCCAGTAGGGGTGCCGGACTAGCCGCTGATACGCAGTATTTT
-	TRBV30	-	TRBJ1-2	CAWSPQGDGYTF	TGTGCCTGGAGTCCCCAAGGGGATGGCTACACCTTC
-	TRBV25-1	-	TRBJ2-7	CASSEYDGRYEQYF	TGTGCCAGCAGTGAATATGATGGCAGGTACGAGCAGTACTTC
-	TRBV7-2	TRBD2	TRBJ2-2	CASSSSGGPTGELFF	TGTGCCAGCAGCTCTAGCGGGGGGCCTACCGGGGAGCTGTTTTTT
-	TRBV27	-	TRBJ2-3	CASGTARGTDTQYF	TGTGCCAGCGGGACTGCGAGGGGAACAGATACGCAGTATTTT
-	TRBV11-1	-	TRBJ1-1	CASSLPGGLPGEAFF	TGTGCCAGCAGCCTTCCCGGGGGACTCCCTGGTGAAGCTTTCTTT
-	TRBV27	-	TRBJ2-1	CASTVSSYNEQFF	TGTGCCAGTACGGTGAGCTCCTACAATGAGCAGTTCTTC
-	TRBV9	-	TRBJ2-5	CASSPNGGTETQYF	TGTGCCAGCAGCCCCAATGGGGGGACAGAGACCCAGTACTTC
-	TRBV2	TRBD1	TRBJ2-1	CAIPKSAGTGIYNEQFF	TGTGCCATCCCCAAGAGTGCCGGGACAGGGATTTACAATGAGCAGTTCTTC
-	TRBV29-1	TRBD1	TRBJ1-1	CSVIQGDTEAFF	TGCAGCGTCATACAGGGGGACACTGAAGCTTTCTTT
few	TRBV18	TRBD1	TRBJ1-1	CASSKGQGSNTEAFF	TGTGCCAGCTCAAAGGGACAGGGGTCGAACACTGAAGCTTTCTTT
-	TRBV9	-	TRBJ2-1	CASSAPSGGAPYNEQFF	TGTGCCAGCAGCGCCCCTAGTGGGGGGGCCCCCTACAATGAGCAGTTCTTC
-	TRBV19	TRBD1	TRBJ1-2	CASIEDRRRAGHGYTF	TGTGCCAGTATTGAGGACAGGCGTCGGGCGGGCCATGGCTACACCTTC
-	TRBV19	TRBD1	TRBJ1-3	CASADRADTIYF	TGTGCCAGTGCTGACAGGGCGGACACCATATATTTT
-	TRBV28	TRBD1	TRBJ2-5	CASNPGQGRETQYF	TGTGCCAGCAACCCGGGACAGGGGAGAGAGACCCAGTACTTC
-	TRBV6-5	TRBD2	TRBJ2-4	CASSYSGISDIQYF	TGTGCCAGCAGTTATAGCGGGATTTCGGACATTCAGTACTTC
-	TRBV7-2	TRBD2	TRBJ2-5	CASSLFIGLGQETQYF	TGTGCCAGCAGCTTATTTATAGGACTAGGCCAAGAGACCCAGTACTTC
-	TRBV6-6	-	TRBJ2-7	CARFGPRTQGIYEQYF	TGTGCCAGATTCGGGCCCCGAACTCAGGGGATCTACGAGCAGTACTTC
-	TRBV25-1	-	TRBJ2-7	CASSEGQGNEQYF	TGTGCCAGCAGTGAAGGGCAGGGCAACGAGCAGTACTTC
-	TRBV23-1	-	TRBJ2-7	CASSQSEGIPYEQYF	TGCGCCAGCAGTCAATCGGAGGGGATTCCCTACGAGCAGTACTTC
-	TRBV4-1	-	TRBJ1-4	CASSPQGTNEKLFF	TGCGCCAGCAGCCCCCAGGGGACTAATGAAAAACTGTTTTTT
once	TRBV19	TRBD2	TRBJ2-1	CASRSSSSGRGGQVGNEQFF	TGTGCCAGTAGAAGTTCCTCTAGCGGGAGGGGGGGACAAGTTGGCAATGAGCAGTTCTTC
few	TRBV28	TRBD1	TRBJ2-5	CASRLQGASSETQYF	TGTGCCAGCAGGCTACAGGGGGCATCTAGTGAGACCCAGTACTTC
once	TRBV2	TRBD1	TRBJ2-7	CASSAQGKTYEQYF	TGTGCCAGCAGCGCACAGGGGAAAACCTACGAGCAGTACTTC
-	TRBV4-1	-	TRBJ1-4	CASSQDRGRVMREEEKLFF	TGCGCCAGCAGCCAAGATCGGGGCAGGGTAATGCGGGAGGAGGAAAAACTGTTTTTT
-	TRBV4-2	-	TRBJ2-7	CASSQDVSGNSYEQYF	TGTGCCAGCAGCCAAGATGTTTCAGGGAATTCCTACGAGCAGTACTTC
-	TRBV7-9	TRBD1	TRBJ1-1	CASKHFLTGGGEGTEAFF	TGTGCCAGCAAACACTTCCTCACAGGGGGCGGAGAGGGGACTGAAGCTTTCTTT
-	TRBV11-3	-	TRBJ2-5	CASSLGSRYQETQYF	TGTGCCAGCAGCTTGGGGAGCCGATACCAAGAGACCCAGTACTTC
-	TRBV6-6	-	TRBJ1-6	CASSEGTSTNSPLHF	TGTGCCAGCAGTGAGGGGACATCCACCAATTCACCCCTCCACTTT
-	TRBV28	-	TRBJ1-1	CASSVRRNTEAFF	TGTGCCAGCAGTGTCAGGCGGAACACTGAAGCTTTCTTT
-	TRBV12-2	-	TRBJ2-5	CASRLAEGEQYF	TGTGCAAGTCGCTTAGCTGAGGGGGAGCAGTACTTC
few	TRBV30	-	TRBJ2-1	CAWRLQARPYNEQFF	TGTGCCTGGAGGTTACAGGCGCGCCCCTACAATGAGCAGTTCTTC